This entry features one T cell receptor beta chain sequence. These data belong to a study of blood T cell repertoires in COVID-19. Study overall: The United States, Italy and Spain provided the acute and convalescent COVID-19 samples.

In germline, CDR1 is SNHLY, CDR2 FYNNEI. The CDR3 has 14 amino acids. Losses at the gene ends were 4 bases for V and 3 bases for J; bases not matched to a gene: 5. In the authors' workflow: Amplification from reference gene primers served as the basis for estimated nucleated cell counts. Only in-frame clones appear in the TCRdb table, and some are missing; sequencing was by immunoSEQ multiplex PCR. V, J and clone size are taken as reported in that table, and D and trimming were inferred from the DNA itself. The sample includes about 100,000 clones, 79% of them seen just once. The chain combines TRBV2 with TRBJ2-7; 8 bases map to TRBD2. The source material was peripheral blood. This TCR came from an elderly woman with active or convalescent COVID-19. CDR3 DNA: TGTGCCAGCAGTGCGGAGCGGGGGAACTACGAGCAGTACTTC. This encodes CASSAERGNYEQYF.